A selection of T cell receptor beta chains follows, all from one sample in a study of blood T cell repertoires in COVID-19. Produced via immunoSEQ multiplex PCR; TCRdb's table is partial and in-frame only. The sample gives about 160,000 clones, around 85% of which show up once; about 6% is in the top ten. Sequencing was carried out using PBMCs or T cells enriched from blood (not recorded which). These TCRs come from a woman between 35 and 50 years old with acute COVID-19. Each CDR3 is given with its conserved first and last residue. D genes are given only for firm matches. A row's size may be missing; if present it is once, few, many or a size class.

DNA	CDR3	size	V	J	D
TGTGCCAGCAGCTTAGAAAGTTTCAGGGGGCCTGAGACCCAGTACTTC	CASSLESFRGPETQYF	.	TRBV7-6	TRBJ2-5	TRBD1
TGTGCCAGCAGAGGGACAGGGAGGCGAGGCTACACCTTC	CASRGTGRRGYTF	.	TRBV12-3/TRBV12-4	TRBJ1-2	TRBD1
TGTGCCAGCAGCGAGCGCCCGACTGGAGACAATGAGCAGTTCTTC	CASSERPTGDNEQFF	.	TRBV5-4	TRBJ2-1	.
TGTGCCAGCGGTTGGGGTGAGCGGGGCCATCCAGATACGCAGTATTTT	CASGWGERGHPDTQYF	.	TRBV21-1	TRBJ2-3	.
TGTGCCAGCAGTGATTTAGGGACAGGGTCCCCCGAGCAGTACTTC	CASSDLGTGSPEQYF	.	TRBV6-1	TRBJ2-7	TRBD1
TGCAGTGCTAGTCGGGCGGGACTAGCAGCAGATACGCAGTATTTT	CSASRAGLAADTQYF	.	TRBV20-1	TRBJ2-3	TRBD2
TGTGCCATTTCGGGGACAGGGAACACTGAAGCTTTCTTT	CAISGTGNTEAFF	.	TRBV10-3	TRBJ1-1	TRBD1
TGTGCCAGTAGTATAGGACAGGGCCCAGATACGCAGTATTTT	CASSIGQGPDTQYF	few	TRBV19	TRBJ2-3	TRBD1
TGCGCCAGCAGCCCCCGTCAGGACAGGGCTGGGGAGCTGTTTTTT	CASSPRQDRAGELFF	.	TRBV5-1	TRBJ2-2	TRBD1
TGCGCCAGCAGCCGTGGGACTAGCGGGGCGGCTGAGCAGTTCTTC	CASSRGTSGAAEQFF	.	TRBV5-1	TRBJ2-1	TRBD2
TGTGCTAGTGGTTTGGTACATTGGGCAGGGGCAGGGAGTCAGCCCCAGCATTTT	CASGLVHWAGAGSQPQHF	.	TRBV12-5	TRBJ1-5	.
TGTGCCAGCTCGCTAGGACAGAACTCTGGAAACACCATATATTTT	CASSLGQNSGNTIYF	.	TRBV18	TRBJ1-3	.
TGTGCCAGCAGCGGCCTGGGGGGGGCGGAAGAGACCCAGTACTTC	CASSGLGGAEETQYF	.	TRBV6-5	TRBJ2-5	.
TGTGCCAGCAGCATGAGTCAGGGGGGCACTGAAGCTTTCTTT	CASSMSQGGTEAFF	.	TRBV11-2	TRBJ1-1	TRBD1
TGCGCCAGCAGCTTGACAGTGGATCAGCCCCAGCATTTT	CASSLTVDQPQHF	.	TRBV5-1	TRBJ1-5	.
TGTGCCAGCAGTTTACTCCCCGGGACAGGGGACCTAAGGGACACCGGGGAGCTGTTTTTT	CASSLLPGTGDLRDTGELFF	.	TRBV27	TRBJ2-2	TRBD1
TGTGCCACCAGCAGATGGCGGGAGACGCTCCAAGAGACCCAGTACTTC	CATSRWRETLQETQYF	.	TRBV15	TRBJ2-5	TRBD2
TGTGCCAGCAGCTTGGGGCAGATTAGCACAGATACGCAGTATTTT	CASSLGQISTDTQYF	.	TRBV5-8	TRBJ2-3	.
TGTGCCAGCAGCAATATGGGACAGGGTAATAAAGGGGCCAACGTCCTGACTTTC	CASSNMGQGNKGANVLTF	.	TRBV21-1	TRBJ2-6	.
TGTGCCAGTAGTATAGGGCCTAGCGGGAGGGTTGAGCAGTTCTTC	CASSIGPSGRVEQFF	.	TRBV19	TRBJ2-1	TRBD2
TGCGCCAGCAGCTTGGCCCCAGCGGGAGGGGCAGATACGCAGTATTTT	CASSLAPAGGADTQYF	.	TRBV5-1	TRBJ2-3	TRBD2
TGTGCCAGCAGTCAAAGCTCGGGCAATCAGCCCCAGCATTTT	CASSQSSGNQPQHF	few	TRBV6-2/TRBV6-3	TRBJ1-5	.
TGTGCCAGTAGTATACCAGGGGGGGAGACCCAGTACTTC	CASSIPGGETQYF	.	TRBV19	TRBJ2-5	.
TGTGCCAGCAGAAGCTCCGGGACTAGCGGGATACGCGATGAGCAGTTCTTC	CASRSSGTSGIRDEQFF	.	TRBV27	TRBJ2-1	TRBD2
TGCAGCGTTGGCAGGGTGGGGTATGGCTACACCTTC	CSVGRVGYGYTF	.	TRBV29-1	TRBJ1-2	.
TGTGCCAGCAGACTTTCGGGACAAGTGAATGAAAAACTGTTTTTT	CASRLSGQVNEKLFF	.	TRBV5-8	TRBJ1-4	.
TGCAGCGTTCGAAGGACAGATTACCAAGAGACCCAGTACTTC	CSVRRTDYQETQYF	.	TRBV29-1	TRBJ2-5	.
TGCAGTGCTAGAGATAACAGGGACTACTTC	CSARDNRDYF	.	TRBV20-1	TRBJ1-2	.
TGTGCCACCAGCAGAGGGCGGCAGATAGTCTATGGCTACACCTTC	CATSRGRQIVYGYTF	.	TRBV15	TRBJ1-2	.
TGTGCCAGTAGTATAGCATTGGAGGGGGATACGCAGTATTTT	CASSIALEGDTQYF	.	TRBV19	TRBJ2-3	.
TGTGCCAGCTCACCCTTCCGACAGGGGAGCAATCAGCCCCAGCATTTT	CASSPFRQGSNQPQHF	once	TRBV18	TRBJ1-5	TRBD1
TGTGCCAGCAGCTTAAGGTTACAGGGGGCGCAAACTGAAGCTTTCTTT	CASSLRLQGAQTEAFF	.	TRBV7-9	TRBJ1-1	TRBD1
TGCGCCAGCAGCACCCGGACAGGGGAAGGGGCTGAAGCTTTCTTT	CASSTRTGEGAEAFF	.	TRBV5-1	TRBJ1-1	TRBD1
TGTGCCAGCACGGGAGCCGGGACAGAGATCTTCTATGGCTACACCTTC	CASTGAGTEIFYGYTF	.	TRBV2	TRBJ1-2	TRBD1
TGTGCCAGCAGCTTAGGCGCTAGCCGGACAGATACGCAGTATTTT	CASSLGASRTDTQYF	.	TRBV7-2	TRBJ2-3	.
TGCAGCGTTGGGACAGGCGGGGGCTACACCTTC	CSVGTGGGYTF	few	TRBV29-1	TRBJ1-2	TRBD1
TGTGCCATCAGTGAGTCGGAGAATCAGCCCCAGCATTTT	CAISESENQPQHF	.	TRBV10-3	TRBJ1-5	.
TGCGCCAGCAGCCCAGACAGGGGAAAGGATGAAAAACTGTTTTTT	CASSPDRGKDEKLFF	.	TRBV5-1	TRBJ1-4	TRBD1
TGTGCCAGCTCCGCCCTTAGGAGCGATGAGCAGTTCTTC	CASSALRSDEQFF	.	TRBV18	TRBJ2-1	.
TGCGCCAGCAGCATGACTAGCGGGAGCACCGGGGAGCTGTTTTTT	CASSMTSGSTGELFF	.	TRBV5-1	TRBJ2-2	TRBD2
TGTGCCAGCAGCTTGGGACTAGCGGACACCGGGGAGCTGTTTTTT	CASSLGLADTGELFF	.	TRBV5-4	TRBJ2-2	TRBD2
TGTGCCAGCAGCCGACAGGATATCGGCTATGGCTACACCTTC	CASSRQDIGYGYTF	.	TRBV6-5	TRBJ1-2	.
TGTGCCAGCAGCTTAGTCGGGACAGGGGTTGACACTGGGTATGGCTACACCTTC	CASSLVGTGVDTGYGYTF	.	TRBV7-8	TRBJ1-2	TRBD1
TGTGCCAGCAGTCCTCGGACACAGAACACTGAAGCTTTCTTT	CASSPRTQNTEAFF	.	TRBV27	TRBJ1-1	.
TGCGCCAGCAGCGAAATAAGCGGGGCCTCCTACGAGCAGTACTTC	CASSEISGASYEQYF	.	TRBV5-1	TRBJ2-7	TRBD2
TGTGCCAGCAGCCAGCTAGCGGGTGCCTACGAGCAGTACTTC	CASSQLAGAYEQYF	.	TRBV3-1/TRBV3-2	TRBJ2-7	TRBD2
TGTGCCACCGAAGGGCGGCTAGCGGTAGATAATTTTGAGCAGTTCTTC	CATEGRLAVDNFEQFF	.	TRBV24-1	TRBJ2-1	TRBD2
TGCGCCAGCAGTGAGAACAGGGACACCTATGGCTACACCTTC	CASSENRDTYGYTF	.	TRBV10-2	TRBJ1-2	.
TGTGCCAGCTCACCGGGACAGGGCGTTTCTCTTCGGTATGAAAAACTGTTTTTT	CASSPGQGVSLRYEKLFF	once	TRBV18	TRBJ1-4	TRBD1
TGTGCCAGCAGCCCACGTCCCGGGACAGGGAGCTCTGGAAACACCATATATTTT	CASSPRPGTGSSGNTIYF	few	TRBV9	TRBJ1-3	TRBD1
TGCGCCAGCAGCAGGACAGGGAGCTCCTACAATGAGCAGTTCTTC	CASSRTGSSYNEQFF	.	TRBV5-1	TRBJ2-1	TRBD1
TGTGCCAGCTCACCGACAGTTTCCTACGAGCAGTACTTC	CASSPTVSYEQYF	.	TRBV18	TRBJ2-7	.
TGCAGCGTGGCTAGCGGGGCTAACACCGGGGAGCTGTTTTTT	CSVASGANTGELFF	.	TRBV29-1	TRBJ2-2	TRBD2